The 13 T cell receptor beta chains reported below all come from one sample, sequenced in a study of beta chain features in type 1 diabetes. Isolated RNA was reverse transcribed in full, so expressed TCRB transcripts were sequenced. Profiled with immunoSEQ multiplex PCR; TCRdb holds only in-frame clones, not every one. Of about 350,000 clones listed, 15% to 20% are singletons. The sequencing input was naive CD4+ T cells from blood. The receptors here all came from a woman in her late teens or twenties in good health.

This clone has at least ten counts. The J gene is TRBJ2-5, the V gene TRBV15; the D gene is possibly TRBD1 (6 bases). From germline, CDR1 is LNHNV and CDR2 YYDKDF (reference sequence). The CDR3 runs 13 residues. Trimming removed 9 bases at V and 3 bases at J, with 14 bases between. Here the CDR3 reads CATEAQGKETQYF. In DNA, the CDR3 is TGTGCCACTGAAGCGCAGGGGAAAGAGACCCAGTACTTC.

The CDR3 region has the DNA TGCGCCAGCAGCCAAGTTGGGGAGGTGGGTGTAGATGAGCAGTTCTTC. Protein sequence: CASSQVGEVGVDEQFF. This chain connects TRBV4-1 to TRBJ2-1; D perhaps matches TRBD2 (6 bases). Germline V gene sequence: CDR1 MGHRA, CDR2 YSYEKL. The V and J ends lost 1 base and 8 bases respectively, with 18 bases between them. This CDR3 contains 16 residues.

V is TRBV5-1 and J is TRBJ2-7; TRBD2 matches 8 bases. From germline, CDR1 is SGHRS and CDR2 YFSETQ. After removal of 4 bases from V and 3 bases from J, the junction contained 9 bases not matched to a gene. The CDR3 runs to 15 residues. DNA for the CDR3: TGCGCCAGCAGCCGGGAGGGCAGGTCCAACTACGAGCAGTACTTC. Its protein is CASSREGRSNYEQYF.

The V gene is TRBV6-6, the J gene TRBJ1-1, with D maybe TRBD1 (5 bases). The CDR3 covers 15 residues. Trimming left V 2 bases short and J 1 base short, with 11 bases between. CDR1 is MNHNY and CDR2 is SVGAGI in the germline V gene (reference sequence). The CDR3 DNA sequence: TGTGCCAGCAGTTACGGGGAGGGGCGGAACACTGAAGCTTTCTTT. The encoded protein is CASSYGEGRNTEAFF.

This clone was counted between two and nine times. V is TRBV30 and J is TRBJ2-5, with 7 bases identical to TRBD2. Germline loops: CDR1 GTSNPN, CDR2 SVGIG (reference sequence). The CDR3 totals 13 residues. Trimming took 2 bases from V and 5 from J; bases not matched to a gene: 5. CDR3 bases: TGTGCCTGGAGTTTGGACGGGGGGGAGACCCAGTACTTC. Its protein is CAWSLDGGETQYF. Complete variable domain (other parts from reference TRBV30 and TRBJ2-5): SQTIHQWPATLVQPVGSPLSLECTVEGTSNPNLYWYRQAAGRGLQLLFYSVGIGQISSEVPQNLSASRPQDRQFILSSKKLLLSDSGFYLCAWSLDGGETQYFGPGTRLLVL.

This clone was observed a handful of times. The V and J genes are TRBV7-3 and TRBJ2-7; TRBD2 might be the D (6 bases). This CDR3 region has 13 residues. The germline V gene encodes CDR1 SGHTA and CDR2 FQGTGA. V was shortened by 5 bases and J by 4 bases, with 12 bases between the two germline ends. Here the CDR3 DNA reads TGTGCCAGCAGCCCCCGGGAGTCATACGAGCAGTACTTC. This codes for CASSPRESYEQYF.

This CDR3 is CASSYRVGTGELFF. The CDR3 nucleotides read TGTGCCAGCAGTTACCGGGTTGGGACCGGGGAGCTGTTTTTT. The chain combines TRBV6-5 with TRBJ2-2; unclear D gene. This CDR3 has 14 amino acids. Germline V gene sequence: CDR1 MNHEY, CDR2 SVGAGI. V lost 2 bases and J 5 bases, leaving 9 bases between the germline ends.

This chain connects TRBV4-1 to TRBJ2-1; the D is unclear. Germline V gene lookup returns CDR1 MGHRA and CDR2 YSYEKL. CDR3 length: 13 residues. V dropped 1 base and J dropped 8 bases, with 9 bases sitting between them. For the CDR3, the DNA is TGCGCCAGCAGCCAAGTGCGATTGGATGAGCAGTTCTTC. It specifies CASSQVRLDEQFF.

The CDR3 region is CASSGQTGTGRYGYTF. CDR3 coding DNA: TGTGCCAGCAGCGGCCAAACGGGGACAGGGCGCTATGGCTACACCTTC. V is TRBV11-2 and J is TRBJ1-2, with 9 nucleotides matching TRBD1. V lost 5 bases to trimming and J lost 4 bases; unmatched junction nucleotides: 11. The CDR3 is 16 residues long. Germline loops: CDR1 SGHAT, CDR2 FQNNGV.

The chain has TRBV6-5 and TRBJ1-5; TRBD1 agrees at 7 bases. The germline V gene encodes CDR1 MNHEY and CDR2 SVGAGI. V gave up 5 bases and J gave up 6 bases; unmatched junction bases: 4. The CDR3 loop spans 13 amino acids. The DNA of the CDR3 is TGTGCCAGCAGTACCGACAGGGCTCAGCCCCAGCATTTT. The encoded protein is CASSTDRAQPQHF.

This clone was seen a few times. V usage is TRBV21-1 and J usage is TRBJ2-7; no check of the table's D call, TRBD2, against the DNA was made. TRBV21-1 is a pseudogene locus. CDR3 size: 14 residues. The CDR3 DNA is TGTGCCAGCAGCGTCCGGGGTAGGACCTACGAGCAGTACTTC. Protein sequence: CASSVRGRTYEQYF.

The chain is built from TRBV6-5 and TRBJ1-1, with 7 bases identical to TRBD1. There are 10 residues in the CDR3. Germline CDR1 and CDR2: MNHEY and SVGAGI. V trimming: 8 bases; J trimming: 11 bases; junction bases outside the gene matches: 5. This CDR3 is CASGTQGAFF. CDR3 bases: TGTGCCAGCGGAACACAGGGGGCTTTCTTT.

This clone has just a few counts. The chain couples TRBV12-5 to TRBJ2-3; D not resolved. The CDR3 consists of 14 residues. Deletions cut 1 base from V and 2 bases from J, with 7 bases between. Germline V gives CDR1 LGHNT, CDR2 FRNRAP. The CDR3 nucleotides read TGTGCTAGTGGTTTGGGACTCTTCACAGATACGCAGTATTTT. Its protein is CASGLGLFTDTQYF.